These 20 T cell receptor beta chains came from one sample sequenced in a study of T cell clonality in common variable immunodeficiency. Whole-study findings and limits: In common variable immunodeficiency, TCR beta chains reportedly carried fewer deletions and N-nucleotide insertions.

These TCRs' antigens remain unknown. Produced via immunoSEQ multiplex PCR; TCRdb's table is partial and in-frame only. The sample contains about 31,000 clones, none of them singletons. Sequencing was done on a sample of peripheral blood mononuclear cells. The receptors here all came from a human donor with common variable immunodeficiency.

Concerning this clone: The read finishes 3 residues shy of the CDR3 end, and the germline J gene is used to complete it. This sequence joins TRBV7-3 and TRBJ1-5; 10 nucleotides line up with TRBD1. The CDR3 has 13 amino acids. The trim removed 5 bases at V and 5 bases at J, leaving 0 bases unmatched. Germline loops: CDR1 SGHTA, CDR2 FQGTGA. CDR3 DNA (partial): TGTGCCAGCAGCGGGACAGGGGATCAGCCC. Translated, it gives CASSGTGDQP. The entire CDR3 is CASSGTGDQPQHF.

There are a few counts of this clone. This CDR3 reads CASRVETGGTGELFF. The CDR3 DNA, read in part, is TGTGCCAGCAGGGTAGAAACAGGGGGCACCGGGGAG. The rearrangement joins TRBV2 to TRBJ2-2; 8 positions agree with TRBD1. Read sequence stops 3 residues before the CDR3 end, and the germline J gene provides the missing end. The CDR3 has 15 amino acids. The germline CDR1 and CDR2 sequences are SNHLY and FYNNEI. V trimming: 6 bases; J trimming: 4 bases; junction bases outside the gene matches: 7.

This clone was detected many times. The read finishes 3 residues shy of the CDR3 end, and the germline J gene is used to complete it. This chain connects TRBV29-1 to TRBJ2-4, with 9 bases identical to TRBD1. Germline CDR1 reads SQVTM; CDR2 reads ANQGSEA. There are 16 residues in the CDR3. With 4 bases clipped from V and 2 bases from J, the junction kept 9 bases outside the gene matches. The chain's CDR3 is CSVALPGQGSKNIQYF. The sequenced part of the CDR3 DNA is TGCAGCGTTGCCCTTCCGGGACAGGGATCCAAAAACATT.

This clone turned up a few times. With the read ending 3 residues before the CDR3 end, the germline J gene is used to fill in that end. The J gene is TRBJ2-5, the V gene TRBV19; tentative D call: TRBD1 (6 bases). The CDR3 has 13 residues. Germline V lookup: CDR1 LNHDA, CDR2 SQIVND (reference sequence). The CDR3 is CASSPDSRRTQYF. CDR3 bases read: TGTGCCAGTAGTCCGGACAGCCGAAGAACC.

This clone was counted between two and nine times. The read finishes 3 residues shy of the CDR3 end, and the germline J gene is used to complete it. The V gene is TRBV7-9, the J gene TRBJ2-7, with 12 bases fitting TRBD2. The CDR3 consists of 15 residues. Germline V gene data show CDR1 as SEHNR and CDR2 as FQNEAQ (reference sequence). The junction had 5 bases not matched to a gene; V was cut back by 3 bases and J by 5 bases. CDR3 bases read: TGTGCCAGCAGCTTCTCTAGCGGGAGGGTCAACGAG. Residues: CASSFSSGRVNE. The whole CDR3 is CASSFSSGRVNEQYF.

The CDR3 sequence is CASSLAGATDTQYF. CDR3 DNA, as far as it was read: TGTGCCAGCAGCTTGGCGGGAGCTACAGATACG. This chain uses TRBV7-2 with TRBJ2-3; 7 bases line up with TRBD2. Read coverage stops 3 residues before the CDR3 terminus; the germline J gene supplies the remainder. CDR1 is SGHTA, CDR2 FQGNSA, per germline. Trimming took 3 bases from V and 3 from J; bases not matched to a gene: 3. The CDR3 has 14 amino acids.

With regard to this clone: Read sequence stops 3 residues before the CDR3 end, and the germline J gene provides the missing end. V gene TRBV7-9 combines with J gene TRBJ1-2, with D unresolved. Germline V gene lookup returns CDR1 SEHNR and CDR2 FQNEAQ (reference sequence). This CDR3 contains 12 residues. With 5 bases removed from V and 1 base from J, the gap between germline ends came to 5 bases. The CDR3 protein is CASSAGNYGYTF. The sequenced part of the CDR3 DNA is TGTGCCAGCAGCGCGGGTAACTATGGC.

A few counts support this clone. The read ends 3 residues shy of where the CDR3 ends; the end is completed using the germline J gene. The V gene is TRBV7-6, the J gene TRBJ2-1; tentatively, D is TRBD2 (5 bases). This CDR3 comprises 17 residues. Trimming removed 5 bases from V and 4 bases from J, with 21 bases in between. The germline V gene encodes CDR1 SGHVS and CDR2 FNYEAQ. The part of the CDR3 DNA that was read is TGTGCCAGCAGCCCACCGGGATACCGCGGGCGGTACAATGAG. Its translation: CASSPPGYRGRYNE. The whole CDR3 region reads CASSPPGYRGRYNEQFF.

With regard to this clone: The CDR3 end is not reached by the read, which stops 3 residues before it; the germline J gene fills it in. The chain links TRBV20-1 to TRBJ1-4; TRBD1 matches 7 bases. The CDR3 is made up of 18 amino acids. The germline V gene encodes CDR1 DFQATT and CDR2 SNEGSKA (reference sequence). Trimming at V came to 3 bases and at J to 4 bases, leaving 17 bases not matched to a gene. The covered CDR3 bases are TGCAGTGCTAGGCGCCTTGCACGGAAACAGGGGATTAATGAAAAA. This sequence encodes CSARRLARKQGINEK. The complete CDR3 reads CSARRLARKQGINEKLFF.

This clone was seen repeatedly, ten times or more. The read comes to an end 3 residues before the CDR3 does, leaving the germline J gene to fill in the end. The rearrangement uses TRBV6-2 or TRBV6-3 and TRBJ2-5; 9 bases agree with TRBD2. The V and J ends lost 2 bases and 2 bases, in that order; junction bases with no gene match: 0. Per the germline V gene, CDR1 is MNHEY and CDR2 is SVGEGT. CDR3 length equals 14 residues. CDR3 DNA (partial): TGTGCCAGCAGTTACCTAGCGGGACAAGAGACC. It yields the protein CASSYLAGQET. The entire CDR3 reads CASSYLAGQETQYF.

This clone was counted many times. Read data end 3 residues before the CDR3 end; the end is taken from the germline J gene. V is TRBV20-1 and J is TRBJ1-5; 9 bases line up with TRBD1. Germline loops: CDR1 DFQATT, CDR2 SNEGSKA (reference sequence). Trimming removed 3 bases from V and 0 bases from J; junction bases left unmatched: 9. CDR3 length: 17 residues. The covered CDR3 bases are TGCAGTGCTAGTCGCGGACAGGGGCTTTATAGCAATCAGCCC. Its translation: CSASRGQGLYSNQP. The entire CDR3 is CSASRGQGLYSNQPQHF.

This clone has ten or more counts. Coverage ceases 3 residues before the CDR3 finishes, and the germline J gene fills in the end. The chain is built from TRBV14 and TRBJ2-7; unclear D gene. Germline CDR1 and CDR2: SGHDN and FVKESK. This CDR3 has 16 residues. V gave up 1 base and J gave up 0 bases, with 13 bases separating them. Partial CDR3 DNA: TGTGCCAGCAGCCAAGGGTTCGTCACTAACTCCTACGAG. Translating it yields CASSQGFVTNSYE. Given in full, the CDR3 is CASSQGFVTNSYEQYF.

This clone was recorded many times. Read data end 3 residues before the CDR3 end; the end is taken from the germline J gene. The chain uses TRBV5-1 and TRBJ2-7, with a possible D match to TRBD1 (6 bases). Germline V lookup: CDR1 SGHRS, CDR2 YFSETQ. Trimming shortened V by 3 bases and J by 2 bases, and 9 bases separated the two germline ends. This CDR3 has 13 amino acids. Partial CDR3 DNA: TGCGCCAGCAGCTGGGACAAGACCTACGAG. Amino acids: CASSWDKTYE. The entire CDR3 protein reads CASSWDKTYEQYF.

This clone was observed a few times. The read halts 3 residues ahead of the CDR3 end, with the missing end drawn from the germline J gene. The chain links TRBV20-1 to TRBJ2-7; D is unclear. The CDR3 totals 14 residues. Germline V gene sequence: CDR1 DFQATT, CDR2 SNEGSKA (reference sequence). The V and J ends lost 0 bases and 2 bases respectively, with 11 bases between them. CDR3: CSARDTNRAYEQYF. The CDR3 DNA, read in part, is TGCAGTGCTAGAGATACCAATAGAGCCTACGAG.

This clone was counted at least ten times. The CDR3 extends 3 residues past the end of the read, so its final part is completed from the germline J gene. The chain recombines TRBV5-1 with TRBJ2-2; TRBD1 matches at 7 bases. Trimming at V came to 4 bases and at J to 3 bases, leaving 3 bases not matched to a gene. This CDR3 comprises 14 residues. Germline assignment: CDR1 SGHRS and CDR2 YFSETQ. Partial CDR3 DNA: TGCGCCAGCAGCCGGGACAGCTACACCGGGGAG. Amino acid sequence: CASSRDSYTGE. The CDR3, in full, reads CASSRDSYTGELFF.

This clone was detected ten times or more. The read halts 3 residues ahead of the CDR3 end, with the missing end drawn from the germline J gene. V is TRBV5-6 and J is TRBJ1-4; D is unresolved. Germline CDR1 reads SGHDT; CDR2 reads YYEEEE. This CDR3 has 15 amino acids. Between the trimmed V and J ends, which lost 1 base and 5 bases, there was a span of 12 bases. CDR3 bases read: TGTGCCAGCAGCTTGTGGCGGGAGAACAATGAAAAA. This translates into CASSLWRENNEK. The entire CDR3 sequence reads CASSLWRENNEKLFF.

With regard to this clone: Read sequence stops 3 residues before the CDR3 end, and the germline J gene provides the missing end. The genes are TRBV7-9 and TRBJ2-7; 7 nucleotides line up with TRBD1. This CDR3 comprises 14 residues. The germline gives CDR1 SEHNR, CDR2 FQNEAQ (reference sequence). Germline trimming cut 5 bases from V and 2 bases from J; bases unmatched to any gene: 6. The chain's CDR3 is CASSLPGQTYEQYF. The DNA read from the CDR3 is TGTGCCAGCAGCCTACCGGGACAGACCTACGAG.

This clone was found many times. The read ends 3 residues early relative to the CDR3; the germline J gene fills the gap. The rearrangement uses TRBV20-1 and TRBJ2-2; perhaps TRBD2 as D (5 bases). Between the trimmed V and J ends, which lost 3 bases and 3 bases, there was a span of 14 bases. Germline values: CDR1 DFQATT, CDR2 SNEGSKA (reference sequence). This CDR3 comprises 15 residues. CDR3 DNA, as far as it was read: TGCAGTGCTAGTAGACGGGGTCTAGACACCGGGGAG. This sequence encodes CSASRRGLDTGE. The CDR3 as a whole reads CSASRRGLDTGELFF.

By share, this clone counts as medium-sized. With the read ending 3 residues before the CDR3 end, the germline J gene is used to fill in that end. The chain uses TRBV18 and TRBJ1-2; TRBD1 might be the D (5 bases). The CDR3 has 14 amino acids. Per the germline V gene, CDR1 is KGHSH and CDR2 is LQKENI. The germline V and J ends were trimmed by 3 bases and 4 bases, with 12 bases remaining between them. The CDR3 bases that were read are TGTGCCAGCTCACCCTCCGACAGAAGCTATGGC. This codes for CASSPSDRSYG. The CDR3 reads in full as CASSPSDRSYGYTF. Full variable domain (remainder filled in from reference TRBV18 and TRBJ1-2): NAGVMQNPRHLVRRRGQEARLRCSPMKGHSHVYWYRQLPEEGLKFMVYLQKENIIDESGMPKERFSAEFPKEGPSILRIQQVVRGDSAAYFCASSPSDRSYGYTFGSGTRLTVV.

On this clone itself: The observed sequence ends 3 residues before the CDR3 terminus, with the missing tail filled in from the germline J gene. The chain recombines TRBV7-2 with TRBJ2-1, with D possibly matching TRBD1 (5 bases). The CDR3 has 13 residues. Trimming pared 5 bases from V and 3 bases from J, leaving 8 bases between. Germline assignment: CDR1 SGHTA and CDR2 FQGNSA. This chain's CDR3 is CASSIGHYNEQFF. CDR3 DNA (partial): TGTGCCAGCAGCATCGGACACTACAATGAG. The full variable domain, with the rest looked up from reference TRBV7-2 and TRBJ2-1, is GAGVSQSPSNKVTEKGKDVELRCDPISGHTALYWYRQSLGQGLEFLIYFQGNSAPDKSGLPSDRFSAERTGGSVSTLTIQRTQQEDSAVYLCASSIGHYNEQFFGPGTRLTVL.